These 7 T cell receptor beta chains were sequenced from one sample in a study of cytomegalovirus exposure and HLA in healthy donors. Use of 60 Vbeta and 13 Jbeta primers characterized the PCR. Assay: immunoSEQ multiplex PCR; the TCRdb copy retains only in-frame clones and omits some. The sample shows around 64,000 clones, about 61% of them seen only once. The sequenced sample was PBMCs. The source of these receptors is a woman between 45 and 60 years old in good health and CMV-seronegative.

In its sample, this clone was seen a few times. CDR3 sequence: CASSSGVERNQPQHF. CDR3 sequence (DNA): TGTGCCAGCAGTTCAGGGGTCGAACGCAATCAGCCCCAGCATTTT. The chain couples TRBV2 to TRBJ1-5, with D possibly TRBD1 on 6 matching bases. Looked up from germline, CDR1 is SNHLY and CDR2 is FYNNEI. The CDR3 contains 15 residues. V was trimmed by 5 bases and J by 2 bases, leaving 13 bases between them. Drawing the rest from reference TRBV2 and TRBJ1-5, the complete variable domain is EPEVTQTPSHQVTQMGQEVILRCVPISNHLYFYWYRQILGQKVEFLVSFYNNEISEKSEIFDDQFSVERPDGSNFTLKIRSTKLEDSAMYFCASSSGVERNQPQHFGDGTRLSIL.

J is TRBJ2-5 and V is TRBV18; the D gene is possibly TRBD1 (6 bases). This CDR3 spans 14 amino acids. Trimming pared 0 bases from V and 5 bases from J, leaving 10 bases between. CDR1 KGHSH and CDR2 LQKENI come from the germline V gene. The CDR3 DNA sequence: TGTGCCAGCTCACCACCGCAGGGGCGGGAGACCCAGTACTTC. Protein: CASSPPQGRETQYF.

V gene TRBV15 combines with J gene TRBJ2-7; D is ambiguous. Germline CDR1 is LNHNV and CDR2 is YYDKDF (reference sequence). V was clipped by 2 bases and J by 4 bases, with 6 bases between them. The CDR3 covers 12 residues. The CDR3 coding sequence is TGTGCCACCAGCAGACCATTTTACGAGCAGTACTTC. Translating gives CATSRPFYEQYF.

The genes are TRBV28 and TRBJ1-2, with D possibly matching TRBD1 (5 bases). CDR3 length equals 14 residues. The germline V gene encodes CDR1 MDHEN and CDR2 SYDVKM. Between the trimmed V and J ends, which lost 10 bases and 0 bases, there was a span of 15 bases. The CDR3 protein is CATTLTVTNYGYTF. Written as DNA, the CDR3 is TGTGCCACCACCCTGACAGTTACTAACTATGGCTACACCTTC.

Only one count was recorded for this clone. The chain carries TRBV30 and TRBJ2-7; D might be TRBD2 (5 bases). V lost 7 bases to trimming and J lost 2 bases, with 15 bases between them. There are 13 residues in the CDR3. CDR1 is GTSNPN, CDR2 SVGIG, per germline (reference sequence). Written as DNA, the CDR3 is TGTGCCTCCGAGCGGCTTGTAACCTACGAGCAGTACTTC. Protein sequence: CASERLVTYEQYF.

This clone was detected a few times. This rearrangement joins TRBV2 to TRBJ2-7; TRBD2 matches 11 bases. The CDR3 has 16 amino acids. CDR1 and CDR2 from the germline V gene are SNHLY and FYNNEI. V lost 4 bases, J lost 6 bases, and 11 bases stayed unmatched. The CDR3 here is CASSGTFLAGGSEQYF. The CDR3 bases are TGTGCCAGCAGTGGGACTTTCCTAGCGGGAGGCAGCGAGCAGTACTTC.

This clone was seen at least ten times. The chain joins TRBV19 to TRBJ1-5; 8 nucleotides align to TRBD1. This CDR3 region has 17 residues. V shed 4 bases, J shed 5 bases, and the junction held 13 bases outside the gene matches. The germline V gene encodes CDR1 LNHDA and CDR2 SQIVND (reference sequence). This chain's CDR3 is CASSTPLRTGRDQPQHF. CDR3 nucleotide sequence: TGTGCCAGTAGTACGCCCCTGAGGACAGGGAGGGATCAGCCCCAGCATTTT.